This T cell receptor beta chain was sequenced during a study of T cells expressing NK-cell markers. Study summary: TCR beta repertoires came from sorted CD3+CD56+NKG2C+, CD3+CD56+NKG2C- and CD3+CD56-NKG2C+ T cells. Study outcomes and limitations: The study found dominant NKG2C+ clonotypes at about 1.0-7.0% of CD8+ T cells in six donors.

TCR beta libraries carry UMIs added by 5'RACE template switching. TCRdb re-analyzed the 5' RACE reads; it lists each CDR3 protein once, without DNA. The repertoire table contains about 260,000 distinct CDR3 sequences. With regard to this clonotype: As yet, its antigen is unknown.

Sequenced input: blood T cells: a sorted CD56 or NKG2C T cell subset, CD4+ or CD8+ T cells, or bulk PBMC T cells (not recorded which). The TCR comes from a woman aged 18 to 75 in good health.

CDR3 sequence: CASSSTRASQETQYF. The chain employs TRBV7-3 and TRBJ2-5; TCRdb names TRBD2, which stays unverified in the absence of DNA. The CDR3 length is 15 residues. CDR1 and CDR2 from the germline V gene are SGHTA and FQGTGA.